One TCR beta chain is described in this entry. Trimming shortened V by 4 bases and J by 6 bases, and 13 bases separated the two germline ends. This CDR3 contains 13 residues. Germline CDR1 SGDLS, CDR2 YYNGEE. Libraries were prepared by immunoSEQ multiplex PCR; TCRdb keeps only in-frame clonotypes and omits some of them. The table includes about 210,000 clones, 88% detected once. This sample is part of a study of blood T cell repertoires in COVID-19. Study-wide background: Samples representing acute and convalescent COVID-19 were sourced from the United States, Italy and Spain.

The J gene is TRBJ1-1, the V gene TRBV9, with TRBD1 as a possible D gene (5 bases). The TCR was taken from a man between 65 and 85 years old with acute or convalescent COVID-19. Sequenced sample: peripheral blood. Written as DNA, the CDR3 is TGTGCCAGCAGCCCTCAGGGATTATCTGAAGCTTTCTTT. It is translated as CASSPQGLSEAFF. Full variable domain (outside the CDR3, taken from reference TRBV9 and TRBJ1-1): DSGVTQTPKHLITATGQRVTLRCSPRSGDLSVYWYQQSLDQGLQFLIQYYNGEERAKGNILERFSAQQFPDLHSELNLSSLELGDSALYFCASSPQGLSEAFFGQGTRLTVV.